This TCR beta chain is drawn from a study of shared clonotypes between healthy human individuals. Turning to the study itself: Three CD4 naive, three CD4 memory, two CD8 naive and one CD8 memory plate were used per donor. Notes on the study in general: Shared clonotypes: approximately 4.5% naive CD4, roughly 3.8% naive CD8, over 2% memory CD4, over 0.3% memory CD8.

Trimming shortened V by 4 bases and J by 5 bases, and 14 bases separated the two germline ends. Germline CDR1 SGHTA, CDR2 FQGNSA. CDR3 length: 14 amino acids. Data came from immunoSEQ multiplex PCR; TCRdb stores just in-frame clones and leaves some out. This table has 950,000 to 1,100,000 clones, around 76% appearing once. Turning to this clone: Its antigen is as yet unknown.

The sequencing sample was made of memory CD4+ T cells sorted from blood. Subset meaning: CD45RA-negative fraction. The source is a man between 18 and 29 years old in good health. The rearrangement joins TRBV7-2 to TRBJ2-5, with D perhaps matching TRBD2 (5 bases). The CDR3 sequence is CASSSRAVAETQYF. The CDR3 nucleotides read TGTGCCAGCAGCTCCCGGGCGGTAGCGGAGACCCAGTACTTC.